Listed here are 22 T cell receptor beta chains from one sample, sequenced in a study of cytomegalovirus exposure and HLA in healthy donors. Clones were read by immunoSEQ multiplex PCR, and TCRdb kept only the in-frame ones, dropping some. The table records roughly 64,000 clones, about 95% of them present only once. The sequenced sample consisted of PBMCs. The receptors originated from a woman aged 18-29 years in good health and CMV-seropositive.

As DNA, the CDR3 is TGCGCCAGCAGCGAGGGACTAGCGGGAGTCCCCTACGAGCAGTACTTC. Protein: CASSEGLAGVPYEQYF. The gene calls are TRBV4-3 and TRBJ2-7, with 14 bases matching TRBD2. The CDR3 is 16 amino acids. The junction had 5 bases not matched to a gene; V was cut back by 5 bases and J by 2 bases. Germline V lookup: CDR1 LGHNA, CDR2 YSLEER.

The rearrangement links TRBV15 to TRBJ1-5; D ambiguous. There are 13 residues in the CDR3. V was trimmed by 5 bases and J by 4 bases, leaving 9 bases between them. Germline CDR1 and CDR2: LNHNV and YYDKDF (reference sequence). CDR3 nucleotides: TGTGCCACCAGCGGAGCGGGAAATCAGCCCCAGCATTTT. The encoded protein is CATSGAGNQPQHF.

The chain carries TRBV5-1 and TRBJ2-1, with D hard to call. Trimming pared 0 bases from V and 9 bases from J, leaving 7 bases between. CDR1 and CDR2 from the germline V gene are SGHRS and YFSETQ. The CDR3 covers 12 residues. As DNA, the CDR3 is TGCGCCAGCAGCTTGGCCGACATTGAGCAGTTCTTC. It is translated as CASSLADIEQFF.

The J gene is TRBJ2-5, the V gene TRBV9, with D possibly being TRBD2 (5 bases). Germline CDR1 is SGDLS and CDR2 is YYNGEE. The ends were cut back, 3 bases at V and 5 bases at J, with 14 bases in the middle. The CDR3 is 14 residues long. This CDR3 reads CASSGTGSMETQYF. CDR3 sequence (DNA): TGTGCCAGCAGCGGCACGGGGAGCATGGAGACCCAGTACTTC. The whole variable domain, remainder taken from reference TRBV9 and TRBJ2-5, is DSGVTQTPKHLITATGQRVTLRCSPRSGDLSVYWYQQSLDQGLQFLIQYYNGEERAKGNILERFSAQQFPDLHSELNLSSLELGDSALYFCASSGTGSMETQYFGPGTRLLVL.

This chain uses TRBV2 with TRBJ2-5; 7 nucleotides agree with TRBD2. The CDR3 totals 12 residues. V was pared by 11 bases and J by 1 base, with 4 bases of the junction left unmatched. Germline values: CDR1 SNHLY, CDR2 FYNNEI. The CDR3 DNA is TGTGCCGCCCGCGGGGGCCAAGAGACCCAGTACTTC. It is translated as CAARGGQETQYF. Complete variable domain (other parts from reference TRBV2 and TRBJ2-5): EPEVTQTPSHQVTQMGQEVILRCVPISNHLYFYWYRQILGQKVEFLVSFYNNEISEKSEIFDDQFSVERPDGSNFTLKIRSTKLEDSAMYFCAARGGQETQYFGPGTRLLVL.

The chain joins TRBV25-1 to TRBJ2-1; D may be TRBD2 (5 bases). Trimming removed 7 bases from V and 10 bases from J, with 11 bases in between. Germline lookup yields CDR1 MGHDK and CDR2 SYGVNS. The CDR3 loop spans 11 amino acids. CDR3 bases: TGTGCCAGCACGGAGGTTAACGAGCAGTTCTTC. Encoded protein: CASTEVNEQFF.

V and J are TRBV6-4 and TRBJ2-3, with 10 bases fitting TRBD2. From germline, CDR1 is MRHNA and CDR2 SNTAGT. The CDR3 covers 16 residues. J gave up 8 bases and V 3 bases, and 11 bases lay outside the gene matches. The CDR3 spells CASSEAPAGGPGTQYF. DNA for the CDR3: TGTGCCAGCAGTGAGGCCCCAGCGGGGGGGCCGGGTACGCAGTATTTT.

The CDR3 region is CASSSSGASSYNEQFF. The CDR3 DNA reads as TGTGCCAGCAGCTCTAGCGGGGCCAGCTCCTACAATGAGCAGTTCTTC. The V and J genes are TRBV7-2 and TRBJ2-1; 9 nucleotides line up with TRBD2. The CDR3 is 16 residues long. Germline CDR1 reads SGHTA; CDR2 reads FQGNSA. Germline trimming cut 4 bases from V and 0 bases from J; bases unmatched to any gene: 4. Based on the CDR3 plus reference TRBV7-2 and TRBJ2-1, the full variable domain is GAGVSQSPSNKVTEKGKDVELRCDPISGHTALYWYRQSLGQGLEFLIYFQGNSAPDKSGLPSDRFSAERTGGSVSTLTIQRTQQEDSAVYLCASSSSGASSYNEQFFGPGTRLTVL.

The rearrangement joins TRBV30 to TRBJ1-1; no clear D. Trimming left V 2 bases short and J 9 bases short, with 19 bases between. Germline CDR1 reads GTSNPN; CDR2 reads SVGIG (reference sequence). The CDR3 consists of 14 residues. The CDR3 DNA follows: TGTGCCTGGAGTAGACCTCGAGTAGGGAGAAAAGCTTTCTTT. Protein product: CAWSRPRVGRKAFF.

The chain carries TRBV10-3 and TRBJ2-5; no firm D call. The length of the CDR3 is 13 residues. V dropped 6 bases and J dropped 3 bases, with 11 bases sitting between them. The germline CDR1 and CDR2 sequences are ENHRY and SYGVKD. In DNA form, the CDR3 reads TGTGCCATCAGCCCAACAGTAGAAGAGACCCAGTACTTC. Its protein product is CAISPTVEETQYF.

V is TRBV11-2 and J is TRBJ2-7; 9 bases line up with TRBD2. V trimming: 2 bases; J trimming: 2 bases; junction bases outside the gene matches: 10. Germline CDR1 is SGHAT and CDR2 is FQNNGV. The CDR3 runs 17 residues. The CDR3 DNA sequence: TGTGCCAGCAGCTTATTGACTAGCGGTTTAGTACCCTACGAGCAGTACTTC. Residues: CASSLLTSGLVPYEQYF. Full variable domain (outside the CDR3, taken from reference TRBV11-2 and TRBJ2-7): EAGVAQSPRYKIIEKRQSVAFWCNPISGHATLYWYQQILGQGPKLLIQFQNNGVVDDSQLPKDRFSAERLKGVDSTLKIQPAKLEDSAVYLCASSLLTSGLVPYEQYFGPGTRLTVT.

The chain carries TRBV28 and TRBJ1-2, with unresolved D. The V end was cut by 2 bases, the J end by 3 bases, with 7 bases between. The CDR3 has 13 residues. Germline V lookup: CDR1 MDHEN, CDR2 SYDVKM. The CDR3 DNA follows: TGTGCCAGCAGTTTAACGGTTGACTATGGCTACACCTTC. Amino acid sequence: CASSLTVDYGYTF.

The CDR3 DNA reads as TGCGCCAGCAGCCTAGGACAGGGCAGTCAGCCCCAGCATTTT. Amino acid sequence: CASSLGQGSQPQHF. V and J are TRBV5-1 and TRBJ1-5, with 8 bases fitting TRBD1. With 4 bases clipped from V and 6 bases from J, the junction kept 6 bases outside the gene matches. The CDR3 has 14 residues. Germline V CDR1 and CDR2: SGHRS, YFSETQ.

The chain carries TRBV29-1 and TRBJ2-3; 12 bases are a match to TRBD2. With 5 bases clipped from V and 3 bases from J, the junction kept 6 bases outside the gene matches. The CDR3 runs 15 residues. Germline CDR1 and CDR2: SQVTM and ANQGSEA. This CDR3 reads CSVQRTSGTTDTQYF. DNA for the CDR3: TGCAGCGTTCAGAGGACTAGCGGGACTACAGATACGCAGTATTTT.

This chain connects TRBV19 to TRBJ2-5, with 7 nucleotides matching TRBD2. From germline, CDR1 is LNHDA and CDR2 SQIVND (reference sequence). The V and J ends lost 6 bases and 4 bases, in that order; junction bases with no gene match: 8. The CDR3 has 14 amino acids. As DNA, the CDR3 is TGTGCCAGTAGCCCGAGCGGGACGAGAGAGACCCAGTACTTC. It specifies CASSPSGTRETQYF.

The chain uses TRBV6-6 and TRBJ2-5; D is possibly TRBD2 (5 bases). This CDR3 is built from 13 residues. Between the trimmed V and J ends, which lost 5 bases and 0 bases, there was a span of 7 bases. Germline V lookup: CDR1 MNHNY, CDR2 SVGAGI (reference sequence). CDR3 bases: TGTGCCAGCAGTCCCGGGGACCAAGAGACCCAGTACTTC. It translates to CASSPGDQETQYF.

The V gene is TRBV7-3, the J gene TRBJ2-1; tentatively, D is TRBD2 (7 bases). Germline lookup yields CDR1 SGHTA and CDR2 FQGTGA. The V gene lost 2 bases and the J gene lost 1 base, with 12 bases spanning the gap. The CDR3 covers 16 residues. As DNA, the CDR3 is TGTGCCAGCAGCTTAGATGGGGGGGCATCCTACAATGAGCAGTTCTTC. Protein sequence: CASSLDGGASYNEQFF.

The chain couples TRBV7-9 to TRBJ1-2; TRBD1 matches at 7 bases. The CDR3 sequence is 14 residues long. The V gene's germline CDR1 is SEHNR and CDR2 FQNEAQ (reference sequence). The J segment lost 6 bases and the V segment lost 6 bases, leaving 10 bases of the junction unmatched. This CDR3 is CASRLIDRADGYTF. CDR3 sequence (DNA): TGTGCCAGCAGACTGATCGACAGGGCTGATGGCTACACCTTC.

The CDR3 coding sequence is TGTGCCAGCAGCTTAGACAGGGGAACCAATAACTATGGCTACACCTTC. This codes for CASSLDRGTNNYGYTF. The V and J genes are TRBV5-6 and TRBJ1-2; 8 bases fit TRBD1. CDR1 is SGHDT and CDR2 is YYEEEE in the germline V gene. With 2 bases clipped from V and 1 base from J, the junction kept 7 bases outside the gene matches. The CDR3 has 16 amino acids.

The V gene is TRBV4-3, the J gene TRBJ2-1, with D perhaps TRBD2 (7 bases). This CDR3 is 16 amino acids long. The V end was cut by 3 bases, the J end by 4 bases, with 16 bases between. CDR1 LGHNA and CDR2 YSLEER come from the germline V gene. The CDR3 sequence: CASSQGGLLHYNEQFF. The CDR3 DNA reads TGCGCCAGCAGCCAGGGGGGGCTTCTCCATTACAATGAGCAGTTCTTC.

The CDR3 coding sequence is TGTGCCAGCTCACCTACCGGACAGGGGGCTAGCCATGAGCAGTTCTTC. Protein product: CASSPTGQGASHEQFF. The V call is TRBV18, the J call TRBJ2-1; TRBD1 agrees at 11 bases. Germline assignment: CDR1 KGHSH and CDR2 LQKENI. The CDR3 covers 16 residues. V shed 3 bases and J 8 bases; nucleotides not matched to a gene: 9.

The V call is TRBV11-3, the J call TRBJ1-1, with TRBD1 matching 7 bases. The V and J ends lost 4 bases and 4 bases, in that order; junction bases with no gene match: 3. CDR1 and CDR2 from the germline V gene are SGHNT and YENEEA. The CDR3 has 13 residues. The CDR3 DNA follows: TGTGCCAGCAGCTACAGGGGAGGCACTGAAGCTTTCTTT. Its translation: CASSYRGGTEAFF.